The 22 T cell receptor beta chains below all came from one sample that was sequenced in a study of T cell repertoires in cytomegalovirus infection (dated by TCRdb to about 2019). Sequencing relied on an Illumina HiSeq 1500. TCRdb reworked the public reads: Q25 trimming with fastp, MiXCR clone assembly, productive beta chains retained. Identical CDR3 proteins give one entry, which carries the most common genes and DNA. The sample records some 560,000 distinct CDR3 sequences, about 39% of which are singletons. About 48% of the sample is in the top ten clones. No antigen has been identified for these receptors. The treatment or condition label for this specimen denotes: in vitro stimulation with specific CMV peptide epitopes to enrich CMV-specific T cells. The sequencing here drew on cultured PBMCs, taken from culture after CMV antigen stimulation. These TCRs come from a human donor in good health (CMV status not recorded). Some clones in this sample may be carry-over from other donors' samples.

This clonotype turned up a few times. The chain is built from TRBV7-2 and TRBJ2-5; 9 nucleotides align to TRBD2. Germline CDR1 is SGHTA and CDR2 is FQGNSA. V was pared by 1 base and J by 2 bases, with 5 bases of the junction left unmatched. There are 16 residues in the CDR3. The CDR3 spells CASSLVGTSPQETQYF. The CDR3 nucleotides are TGTGCCAGCAGCTTAGTTGGGACTAGCCCACAAGAGACCCAGTACTTC.

A word on this clonotype: At one of its ends the junction is not consistent with the germline gene, which may arise from a read error. J is TRBJ2-7 and V is TRBV7-9; 7 nucleotides align to TRBD1. The CDR3 runs to 17 residues. Germline assignment: CDR1 SEHNR and CDR2 FQNEAQ (reference sequence). Here the CDR3 DNA reads TGTGCCAGCACCTTAGCTTACAGCGCAGGGGGAACCTACGAGCAGTACTTC. Translation gives CASTLAYSAGGTYEQYF.

This clonotype was recorded a few times. The V gene is TRBV7-2, the J gene TRBJ2-7; 8 nucleotides align to TRBD1. Germline V lookup: CDR1 SGHTA, CDR2 FQGNSA. The V gene end was trimmed by 5 bases and the J gene end by 3 bases; junction bases not matched to a gene: 12. The CDR3 covers 16 residues. The CDR3 loop reads CASSPRGTGPYYEQYF. The CDR3 DNA is TGTGCCAGCAGCCCACGCGGGACAGGACCTTACTACGAGCAGTACTTC.

The chain employs TRBV20-1 and TRBJ2-5; possibly TRBD1 for D (5 bases). The CDR3 covers 15 residues. Trimming removed 1 base from V and 2 bases from J, with 14 bases in between. CDR1 and CDR2 from the germline V gene are DFQATT and SNEGSKA (reference sequence). This chain's CDR3 is CSARVRERGQETQYF. CDR3 sequence (DNA): TGCAGTGCTAGAGTCAGGGAAAGGGGACAAGAGACCCAGTACTTC.

This clonotype was seen a handful of times. The J gene is TRBJ2-2, the V gene TRBV7-6, with TRBD1 matching 8 bases. With 5 bases clipped from V and 2 bases from J, the junction kept 10 bases outside the gene matches. The CDR3 consists of 17 residues. Germline values: CDR1 SGHVS, CDR2 FNYEAQ. The CDR3, as DNA: TGTGCCAGCAGCCTTACCGGGACAGGTCTCAACACCGGGGAGCTGTTTTTT. Its protein is CASSLTGTGLNTGELFF.

The CDR3 region is CASSATGGVVEQYF. DNA for the CDR3: TGTGCCAGTAGTGCCACAGGGGGCGTCGTCGAGCAGTACTTC. This chain connects TRBV19 to TRBJ2-7; 9 positions match TRBD1. The CDR3 spans 14 residues. The V gene's germline CDR1 is LNHDA and CDR2 SQIVND (reference sequence). V lost 5 bases and J lost 6; bases outside the gene matches: 8.

This clonotype was picked up a small number of times. The CDR3 DNA reads TGCAGTGCTAGATCGGCGGGAGAGAGGGAGACCCAGTACTTC. This sequence encodes CSARSAGERETQYF. The rearrangement uses TRBV20-1 and TRBJ2-5; TRBD2 matches 7 bases. CDR3 size: 14 residues. V trimming: 2 bases; J trimming: 5 bases; junction bases outside the gene matches: 8. CDR1 is DFQATT and CDR2 is SNEGSKA in the germline V gene (reference sequence).

The gene calls are TRBV7-6 and TRBJ2-7; a possible D gene is TRBD2 (6 bases). This CDR3 region has 12 residues. The V end lost 5 bases, the J end lost 5 bases, and 10 bases lay between the germline ends. Germline V CDR1 and CDR2: SGHVS, FNYEAQ. The CDR3 region is CASSHREDEQYF. The CDR3 coding sequence is TGTGCCAGCAGCCATAGGGAGGACGAGCAGTACTTC.

The chain has TRBV28 and TRBJ1-1; D uncertain. CDR3 size: 11 residues. Germline V lookup: CDR1 MDHEN, CDR2 SYDVKM. Trimming stripped 3 bases from V and 7 bases from J, with 6 bases between. CDR3 in DNA: TGTGCCAGCAGTTTTGTGGGTGAAGCTTTCTTT. Protein product: CASSFVGEAFF.

V and J are TRBV10-3 and TRBJ2-2, with D perhaps TRBD1 (6 bases). Germline CDR1 and CDR2: ENHRY and SYGVKD. The CDR3 length is 13 residues. Trimming took 3 bases from V and 5 from J, leaving 7 bases between them. This CDR3 is CAISEGGTGELFF. For the CDR3, the DNA is TGTGCCATCAGTGAAGGGGGAACCGGGGAGCTGTTTTTT.

Worth noting for this clonotype: One base away lies a much larger clone, so this may be a sequencing read error. The rearrangement links TRBV7-2 to TRBJ1-1; D may be TRBD1 (6 bases). The CDR3 extends over 16 amino acids. Germline CDR1 reads SGHTA; CDR2 reads FQGNSA. V was pared by 5 bases and J by 4 bases, with 20 bases between. In DNA form, the CDR3 reads TGTACCAGCAGCCGAGGCCTTCGGGGGCTGAGCACTGAAGCTTTCTTT. Its protein is CTSSRGLRGLSTEAFF.

This clonotype was seen just once. The chain uses TRBV20-1 and TRBJ2-1; 11 bases line up with TRBD2. The germline gives CDR1 DFQATT, CDR2 SNEGSKA (reference sequence). Unmatched junction bases numbered 6, after V lost 0 bases and J lost 5 bases. The CDR3 length is 16 residues. The CDR3 DNA reads TGCAGTGCTAGAGACCCCGGGACTAGCGGAGACAATGAGCAGTTCTTC. Its protein is CSARDPGTSGDNEQFF.

This chain links TRBV2 with TRBJ2-1; 8 bases match TRBD2. The CDR3 has 18 residues. V was clipped by 6 bases and J by 0 bases; unmatched bases: 13. Germline CDR1 and CDR2: SNHLY and FYNNEI. CDR3 sequence: CASSVSATSGSSYNEQFF. In DNA form, the CDR3 reads TGTGCCAGCAGCGTGTCCGCCACTAGCGGTAGCTCCTACAATGAGCAGTTCTTC.

This clonotype occurred a few times. This chain connects TRBV7-8 to TRBJ2-4, with TRBD2 identical over 14 bases. CDR3 length: 16 residues. Germline values: CDR1 SGHVS, CDR2 FQNEAQ. The junction had 9 bases not matched to a gene; V was cut back by 7 bases and J by 7 bases. The CDR3 is CASTSGGLAGANIQYF. CDR3 sequence (DNA): TGTGCCAGCACCTCGGGGGGACTAGCGGGAGCGAACATTCAGTACTTC.

This clonotype was observed once. The chain recombines TRBV5-1 with TRBJ1-5, with D uncertain. The CDR3 sequence is 15 residues long. Per the germline V gene, CDR1 is SGHRS and CDR2 is YFSETQ. Deletions cut 0 bases from V and 11 bases from J, with 18 bases between. As DNA, the CDR3 is TGCGCCAGCAGCTTGGCCCACACTGGGAGAGGAACCCAGCATTTT. Its protein product is CASSLAHTGRGTQHF.

In this sample, this clonotype turned up a few times. This chain links TRBV6-2 or TRBV6-3 with TRBJ2-7; no firm D call. Per germline, CDR1 MNHEY and CDR2 SVGEGT. The CDR3 runs 16 residues. Trimming cost V 0 bases and J 2 bases, with 14 bases left between them. The CDR3 loop is CASSYSNLWDTYEQYF. The CDR3 DNA sequence: TGTGCCAGCAGTTACTCGAATTTGTGGGATACCTACGAGCAGTACTTC.

The V call is TRBV7-6, the J call TRBJ2-7; 7 nucleotides agree with TRBD1. V shed 7 bases and J 2 bases; nucleotides not matched to a gene: 11. The CDR3 spans 15 residues. Germline V lookup: CDR1 SGHVS, CDR2 FNYEAQ. The CDR3 DNA reads as TGTGCCAGCACCTATGGAGACAGGGCCACCTACGAGCAGTACTTC. Protein product: CASTYGDRATYEQYF.

This clonotype has a handful of counts. The genes are TRBV7-6 and TRBJ2-2, with D tentatively TRBD1 or TRBD2 (5 bases each). The CDR3 totals 17 residues. Trimming took off 2 bases at V and 2 bases at J, with 15 bases between the two ends. Germline CDR1 SGHVS, CDR2 FNYEAQ. Here the CDR3 DNA reads TGTGCCAGCAGCTTACCCGAGGGGCGAGGAAACACCGGGGAGCTGTTTTTT. It is translated as CASSLPEGRGNTGELFF. The full variable domain, with the rest looked up from reference TRBV7-6 and TRBJ2-2, is GAGVSQSPRYKVTKRGQDVALRCDPISGHVSLYWYRQALGQGPEFLTYFNYEAQQDKSGLPNDRFSAERPEGSISTLTIQRTEQRDSAMYRCASSLPEGRGNTGELFFGEGSRLTVL.

The chain recombines TRBV6-6 with TRBJ2-7; D is unresolved. Germline V CDR1 and CDR2: MNHNY, SVGAGI (reference sequence). The CDR3 spans 14 residues. V lost 6 bases and J lost 6, with 18 bases in between. CDR3 sequence: CASSQPEIPREQYF. In DNA, the CDR3 is TGTGCCAGCAGCCAACCAGAAATACCGCGCGAGCAGTACTTC.

This clonotype appeared many times. This sequence joins TRBV7-2 and TRBJ2-1; possible D gene TRBD2, 5 bases. The germline V gene has CDR1 SGHTA and CDR2 FQGNSA. The CDR3 totals 14 residues. The germline V and J ends were trimmed by 3 bases and 6 bases, with 12 bases remaining between them. In DNA, the CDR3 is TGTGCCAGCAGCTTGCGGGTTGTGGGCAATGAGCAGTTCTTC. It specifies CASSLRVVGNEQFF.

The chain has TRBV7-2 and TRBJ1-5; D ambiguous. V was cut by 5 bases and J by 1 base, with 12 bases left in between. Germline V gene sequence: CDR1 SGHTA, CDR2 FQGNSA. The CDR3 consists of 15 residues. The CDR3 nucleotides read TGTGCCAGCAGCCCCTTTGTTTCCAGCAATCAGCCCCAGCATTTT. Amino acid sequence: CASSPFVSSNQPQHF.

The table lists this clonotype with many counts. CDR3 in DNA: TGTGCCAGCAGCCGGATCCGGGACAGGACGGGGGAGCAGTACTTC. It encodes CASSRIRDRTGEQYF. The genes are TRBV7-2 and TRBJ2-7, with 8 nucleotides matching TRBD1. The CDR3 covers 15 residues. CDR1 is SGHTA and CDR2 is FQGNSA in the germline V gene. V lost 5 bases to trimming and J lost 7 bases; unmatched junction nucleotides: 13.